This T cell receptor (beta chain) was sequenced for a study of CD8 T cells in Susac syndrome. Study-wide results and limits: It was acknowledged in the study that its TCR sequencing and HLA analysis involved a relatively small number of individuals.

High-throughput TCR beta sequencing covered peripheral CD8+ and CD4+ T cells. While CD8+ and CD4+ T cells were isolated negatively, TEMRA cells were enriched by FACS. In regard to this clonotype: Its antigen is not known.

RNA, at about 0.45 to 1 ug, was reverse transcribed with random hexamers. An immunoSEQ multiplex PCR amplified TCR beta CDR3 over 54 Vbeta and 13 Jbeta. MiXCR, applied by TCRdb to the immunoSEQ multiplex PCR reads, yields one record per CDR3 protein. Counted here are about 180,000 distinct CDR3 sequences, around 95% occurring once; the ten biggest clones make up about 0.093%. Germline values: CDR1 MNHEY, CDR2 SVGEGT. CDR3 length equals 12 residues. Trimming shortened V by 6 bases and J by 8 bases, and 11 bases separated the two germline ends. The specimen sequenced was CD4+ T cells from PBMCs. This clonotype originated in a human donor with multiple sclerosis. The chain couples TRBV6-2 or TRBV6-3 to TRBJ2-1; no definite D call. DNA for the CDR3: TGTGCCAGCAGCATCTTAGCCTATGAGCAGTTCTTC. Translating gives CASSILAYEQFF.